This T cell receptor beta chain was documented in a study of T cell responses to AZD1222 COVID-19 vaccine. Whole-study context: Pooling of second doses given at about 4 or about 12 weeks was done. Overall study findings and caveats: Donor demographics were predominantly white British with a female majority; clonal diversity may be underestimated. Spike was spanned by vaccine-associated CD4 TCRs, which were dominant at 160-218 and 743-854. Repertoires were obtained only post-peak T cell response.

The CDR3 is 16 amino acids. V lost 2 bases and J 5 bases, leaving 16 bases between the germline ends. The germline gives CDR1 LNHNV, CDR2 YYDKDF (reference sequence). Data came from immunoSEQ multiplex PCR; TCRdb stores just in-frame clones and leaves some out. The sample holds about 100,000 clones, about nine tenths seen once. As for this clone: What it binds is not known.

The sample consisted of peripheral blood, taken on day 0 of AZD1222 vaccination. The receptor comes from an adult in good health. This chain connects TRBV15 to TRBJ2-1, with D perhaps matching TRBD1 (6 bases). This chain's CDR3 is CATSRSSGVYDNEQFF. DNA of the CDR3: TGTGCCACCAGCAGAAGCTCAGGGGTATATGACAATGAGCAGTTCTTC.